This T cell receptor (beta chain) was sequenced in a study of memory CD4+ T cells and cytomegalovirus serostatus. Using immunoSEQ multiplex PCR, the repertoire was profiled, and TCRdb retains in-frame clones only, with some absent. The sample lists just under 40,000 clones, approximately 78% occurring once. The sort gate was single viable CD3+CD4+CD8-CD45RO+ cells for memory CD4+ T cells. Germline loops: CDR1 ENHRY, CDR2 SYGVKD. The CDR3 extends over 15 amino acids. V lost 0 bases, J lost 2 bases, and 9 bases lay in between. Sequenced sample: memory CD4+ T cells from blood. This TCR was sampled from an adult in good health and CMV-seronegative. The chain couples TRBV10-3 to TRBJ2-3; tentative D call: TRBD2 (5 bases). The CDR3 nucleotides are TGTGCCATCAGTGAGTCCAAACTAGACACAGATACGCAGTATTTT. Its translation: CAISESKLDTDTQYF.